The TCR beta chain under discussion was sequenced for a study of shared clonotypes between healthy human individuals. Notes on the study in general: Non-shared clonotypes had lower generation probabilities than clonotypes shared by all four sorted-subset donors. In having few donors, the study represented limited genetic and exposure-history diversity.

With regard to this clone: Its antigen is undetermined.

The CDR3 spans 16 residues. Germline assignment: CDR1 PRHDT and CDR2 FYEKMQ (reference sequence). V trimming: 5 bases; J trimming: 2 bases; junction bases outside the gene matches: 9. Each sample came from a Caucasian adult donor living in Nashville, Tennessee. CD45RA-negative memory and CD45RA+ naive subsets were split from the CD4+ cells. Repertoires were generated with immunoSEQ multiplex PCR, while TCRdb's copy carries only in-frame clones and drops some. The sample includes about 600,000 clones, roughly 97% seen only once; the top ten take about 0.057%. The V gene is TRBV13, the J gene TRBJ2-1, with 7 bases aligning to TRBD2. Sequenced material: naive CD4+ T cells sorted from blood. As for subset: CD45RA+ positively selected. The TCR comes from a woman aged 25-40 years in good health. The chain's CDR3 is CASSRAGTIPYNEQFF. The CDR3 DNA is TGTGCCAGCAGCCGAGCCGGGACTATACCCTACAATGAGCAGTTCTTC.